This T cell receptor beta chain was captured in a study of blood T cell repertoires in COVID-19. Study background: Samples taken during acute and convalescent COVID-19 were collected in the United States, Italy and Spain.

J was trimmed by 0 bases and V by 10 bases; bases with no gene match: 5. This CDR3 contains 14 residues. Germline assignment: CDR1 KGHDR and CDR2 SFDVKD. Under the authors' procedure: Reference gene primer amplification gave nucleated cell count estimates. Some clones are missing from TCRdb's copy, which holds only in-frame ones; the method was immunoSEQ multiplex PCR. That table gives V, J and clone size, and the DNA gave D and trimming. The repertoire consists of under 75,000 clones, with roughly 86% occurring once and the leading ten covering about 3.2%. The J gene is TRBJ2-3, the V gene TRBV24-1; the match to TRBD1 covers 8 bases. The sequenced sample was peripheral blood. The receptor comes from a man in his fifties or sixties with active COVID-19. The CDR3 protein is CATFGQGSTDTQYF. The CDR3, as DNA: TGTGCCACTTTCGGACAGGGTAGCACAGATACGCAGTATTTT.